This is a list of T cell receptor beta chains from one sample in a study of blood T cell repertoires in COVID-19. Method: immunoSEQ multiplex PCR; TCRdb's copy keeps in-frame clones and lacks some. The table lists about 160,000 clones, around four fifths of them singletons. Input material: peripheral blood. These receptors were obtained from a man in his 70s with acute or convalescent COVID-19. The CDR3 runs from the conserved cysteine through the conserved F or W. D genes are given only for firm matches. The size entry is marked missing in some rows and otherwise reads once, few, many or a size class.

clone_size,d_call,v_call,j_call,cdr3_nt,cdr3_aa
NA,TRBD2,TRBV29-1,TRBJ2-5,TGCAGCGTCCAAACTAGCGGGGGCCGTGGGGAGACCCAGTACTTC,CSVQTSGGRGETQYF
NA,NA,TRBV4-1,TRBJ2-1,TGCGCCAGCAGCCAAAGGGAGGATATCCCCGAGCAGTTCTTC,CASSQREDIPEQFF
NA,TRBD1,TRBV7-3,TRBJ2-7,TGTGCCAGCAGCTCCTCCTCCGGGACAGGGAACGAGCAGTACTTC,CASSSSSGTGNEQYF
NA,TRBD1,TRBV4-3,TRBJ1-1,TGCGCCAGCAGCCAAGATTGGATTGGGTCAGGGGGGAACACTGAAGCTTTCTTT,CASSQDWIGSGGNTEAFF
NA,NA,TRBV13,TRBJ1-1,TGTGCCAGCAGCTTATCGGCAGGGGTTTTGAACACTGAAGCTTTCTTT,CASSLSAGVLNTEAFF
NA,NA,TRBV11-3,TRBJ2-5,TGTGCCAGCAGCTTAGGCAGGGTACAAGAGACCCAGTACTTC,CASSLGRVQETQYF
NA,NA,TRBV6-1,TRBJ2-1,TGTGCCAGCAGTGAAAGTTCGGCAGGGTTAGGCTATGAGCAGTTCTTC,CASSESSAGLGYEQFF
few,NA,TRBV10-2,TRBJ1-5,TGCGCCAGCAGTGAGTCTAGGTCAGGGGGCAATCAGCCCCAGCATTTT,CASSESRSGGNQPQHF
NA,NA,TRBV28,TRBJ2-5,TGTGCCAGCAGTCAAGAGAGATACCAAGAGACCCAGTACTTC,CASSQERYQETQYF
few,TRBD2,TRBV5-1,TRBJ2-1,TGCGCCAGCAGCTTGGGAAATAGCGGGGGATCCTACAATGAGCAGTTCTTC,CASSLGNSGGSYNEQFF
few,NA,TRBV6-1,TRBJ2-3,TGTGCCAGCAGTGAGTCTCAGGGGCAGTCCTGGCCCGTCGGGCAGTATTTT,CASSESQGQSWPVGQYF
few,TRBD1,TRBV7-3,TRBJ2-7,TGTGCCAGCAGTTTATCGGGACAGGGTAACCACGAGCAGTACTTC,CASSLSGQGNHEQYF
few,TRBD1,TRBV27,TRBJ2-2,TGTGCCAGCAGTTTAGGGACAGACGGGACCGGGGAGCTGTTTTTT,CASSLGTDGTGELFF
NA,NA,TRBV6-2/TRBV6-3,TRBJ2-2,TGTGCCAGCAGCCAAGCGGGTGTCGGGGAGCTGTTTTTT,CASSQAGVGELFF
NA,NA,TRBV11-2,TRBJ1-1,TGTGCCAGCAGCCGACAGAGTGACACTGAAGCTTTCTTT,CASSRQSDTEAFF
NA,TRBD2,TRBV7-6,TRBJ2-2,TGTGCCAGCAGCAGACTAGCGGGGGACACCGGGGAGCTGTTTTTT,CASSRLAGDTGELFF
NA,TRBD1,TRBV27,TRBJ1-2,TGTGCCAGCAGTCCGACAGGGGGCGGTGGATATGGCTACACCTTC,CASSPTGGGGYGYTF
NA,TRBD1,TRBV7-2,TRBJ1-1,TGTGCCAGCAGCCTCGTCGGACAGGGGGGCCCTGAAGCTTTCTTT,CASSLVGQGGPEAFF
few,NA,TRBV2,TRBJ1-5,TGTGCCAGCAGTCTTCCGGGGTTCAATCAGCCCCAGCATTTT,CASSLPGFNQPQHF
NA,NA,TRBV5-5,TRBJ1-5,TGTGCCAGCAATGGGGGGGATAGCAATCAGCCCCAGCATTTT,CASNGGDSNQPQHF
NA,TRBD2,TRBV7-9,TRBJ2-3,TGTGCCAGCAGTTCCATTTCCAGACTAGCGGGGGGGATAGATACGCAGTATTTT,CASSSISRLAGGIDTQYF
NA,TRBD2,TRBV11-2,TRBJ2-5,TGTGCCAGCAGCTTCGCTAGCGGGGGGAAACAAGAGACCCAGTACTTC,CASSFASGGKQETQYF
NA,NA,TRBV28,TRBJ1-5,TGTGCCAGCAGTTTCCCAGGTCAGCCCCAGCATTTT,CASSFPGQPQHF
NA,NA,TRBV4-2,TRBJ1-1,TGTGCCAGCAGCCAAGATCTTGGGGCGGCGACTGAAGCTTTCTTT,CASSQDLGAATEAFF
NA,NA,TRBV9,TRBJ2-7,TGTGCCAGCAGCGTAGATGAGGGCAGTCCCTACGAGCAGTACTTC,CASSVDEGSPYEQYF
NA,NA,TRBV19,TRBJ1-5,TGTGCCAGTAGTAAACGTACAGGCGGTTCCATTCAGCCCCAGCATTTT,CASSKRTGGSIQPQHF
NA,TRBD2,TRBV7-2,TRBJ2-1,TGTGCCCAAACCGGGGCTAGCGGGAGGCCACTTCCGCAGTTCTTC,CAQTGASGRPLPQFF
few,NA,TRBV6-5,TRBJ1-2,TGTGCCAGCAGTTACGGCAGGGGCTATGGCTACACCTTC,CASSYGRGYGYTF
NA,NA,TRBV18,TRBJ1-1,TGTGCCAGCTCCCCGGGATCAGGAAAGAACACTGAAGCTTTCTTT,CASSPGSGKNTEAFF
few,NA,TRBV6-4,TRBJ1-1,TGTGCCAGCAGTGACGTCGCGGGGTTGAACACTGAAGCTTTCTTT,CASSDVAGLNTEAFF
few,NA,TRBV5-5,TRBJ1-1,TGTGCCAGCAGCTTCCAGTCTCTGAACACTGAAGCTTTCTTT,CASSFQSLNTEAFF
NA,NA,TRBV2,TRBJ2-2,TGTGCCAGCAGTGAAATCGGCGGGGAGCTGTTTTTT,CASSEIGGELFF
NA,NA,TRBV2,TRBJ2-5,TGTGCCAGCAGTTTTGACAGTTCTCAAGAGACCCAGTACTTC,CASSFDSSQETQYF
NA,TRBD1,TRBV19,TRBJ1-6,TGTGCCAGTAGTATAGATCGGGACAGAGTAAAAAATTCCCTCCACTTT,CASSIDRDRVKNSLHF
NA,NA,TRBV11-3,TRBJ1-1,TGTGCCAGCAGCTTAGCGGGGGGGACTGAAGCTTTCTTT,CASSLAGGTEAFF
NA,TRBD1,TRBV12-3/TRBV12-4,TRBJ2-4,TGTGCCAGCAGTCCCCGACAGGGCAACATTCAGTACTTC,CASSPRQGNIQYF
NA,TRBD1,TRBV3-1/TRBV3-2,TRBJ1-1,TGTGCCAGCAGCCACGGACAGGGACCCTCTGAAGCTTTCTTT,CASSHGQGPSEAFF
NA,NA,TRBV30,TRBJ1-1,TGTGCCTGGAGTTTGGGCCGCACTGGAGCTTTCTTT,CAWSLGRTGAFF
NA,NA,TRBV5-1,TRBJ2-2,TGCGCCAGCAGCTCCACTGCCACCGGGGAGCTGTTTTTT,CASSSTATGELFF
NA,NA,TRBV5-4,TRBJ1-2,TGTGCCAGCAGCCTCATTCACAGTTCTCACGTCTATGGCTACACCTTC,CASSLIHSSHVYGYTF
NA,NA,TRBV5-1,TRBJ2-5,TGCGCCAGCAGCTTGAGTGGGGGGTGGCAAGAGACCCAGTACTTC,CASSLSGGWQETQYF
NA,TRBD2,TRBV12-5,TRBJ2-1,TGTGCTAGTGGGGCCCTCTTGACTAGCGGGAGAAAGTTCTTC,CASGALLTSGRKFF
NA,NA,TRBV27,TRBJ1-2,TGTGCCAGCAGTCCCCACCAACTCGGGCAGGGTGCGTATGGCTACACCTTC,CASSPHQLGQGAYGYTF
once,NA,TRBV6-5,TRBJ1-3,TGTGCCAGCAACCGCGTTAGCTCTGGAAACACCATATATTTT,CASNRVSSGNTIYF
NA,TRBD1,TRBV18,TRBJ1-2,TGTGCCAGCTCTCCCGGGGACAGGGGGAACTATGGCTACACCTTC,CASSPGDRGNYGYTF
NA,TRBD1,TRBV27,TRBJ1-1,TGTGCCAGCAGTTATACGCTCCCTGGACAGGTGAACACTGAAGCTTTCTTT,CASSYTLPGQVNTEAFF
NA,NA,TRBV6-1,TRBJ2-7,TGTGCCAGCAGTGAATTGGTGGGCAACGGCGAGCAGTACTTC,CASSELVGNGEQYF
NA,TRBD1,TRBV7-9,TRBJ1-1,TGTGCCAGCAGCCCAAACAGGGGATGGGGCACTGAAGCTTTCTTT,CASSPNRGWGTEAFF
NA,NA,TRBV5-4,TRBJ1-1,TGTGCCAGCAGCCCAATGGGCAGCAGGTATCCGGCTTCGTATGGAGCTTTCTTT,CASSPMGSRYPASYGAFF
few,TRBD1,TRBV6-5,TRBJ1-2,TGTGCCAGCATTGCCTCAGGGGGCGCGGGCTATGGCTACACCTTC,CASIASGGAGYGYTF
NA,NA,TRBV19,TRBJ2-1,TGTGCCAGTAGTAAAAGCCCGGAGGATGAGCAGTTCTTC,CASSKSPEDEQFF
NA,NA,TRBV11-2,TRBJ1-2,TGTGCCAGCAGCTTAGAGCAGGGGAGAGAGGGCTACACCTTC,CASSLEQGREGYTF
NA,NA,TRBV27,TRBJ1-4,TGTGCCAGCAGTTTGGGGGCCCAGGGATCCCAAAAACTGTTTTTT,CASSLGAQGSQKLFF
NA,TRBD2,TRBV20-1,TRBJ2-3,TGCAGTGCTAGTCGGACTAGCGGGAGGGCGACAGATACGCAGTATTTT,CSASRTSGRATDTQYF
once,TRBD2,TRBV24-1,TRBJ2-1,TGTGCCACCAGTAGTCCCGGGGGGAATGAGCAGTTCTTC,CATSSPGGNEQFF